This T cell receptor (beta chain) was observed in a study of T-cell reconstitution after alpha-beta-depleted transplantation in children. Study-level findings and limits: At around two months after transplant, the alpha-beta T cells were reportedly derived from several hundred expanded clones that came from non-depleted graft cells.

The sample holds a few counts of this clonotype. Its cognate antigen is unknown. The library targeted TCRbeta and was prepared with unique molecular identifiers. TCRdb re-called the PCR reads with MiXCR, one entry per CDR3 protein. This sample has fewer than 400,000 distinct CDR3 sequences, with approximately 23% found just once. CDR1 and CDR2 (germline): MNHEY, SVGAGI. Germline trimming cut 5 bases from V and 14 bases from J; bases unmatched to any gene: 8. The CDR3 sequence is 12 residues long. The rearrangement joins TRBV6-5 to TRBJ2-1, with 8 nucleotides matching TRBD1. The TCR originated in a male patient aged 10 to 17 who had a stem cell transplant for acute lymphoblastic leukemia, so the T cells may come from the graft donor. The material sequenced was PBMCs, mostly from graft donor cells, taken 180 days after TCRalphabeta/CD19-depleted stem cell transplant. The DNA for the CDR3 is TGTGCCAGCAGTGCCGGACAGGGTGGGGAGTTCTTC. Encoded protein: CASSAGQGGEFF.